The T cell receptor beta chain described here comes from a study of CD8 T cells in ankylosing spondylitis. Whole-study results and caveats: In reactive arthritis synovial fluid and blood, some motif variants had been reported before. Typical of ankylosing spondylitis blood, it appeared, was a TCR beta motif of eight highly homologous variants. According to the report, clones linked to the disease were significantly enriched in matched synovial fluid samples taken from ankylosing spondylitis patients.

Quantitative 5'-RACE with molecular barcodes produced the TCR beta libraries. TCRdb re-called the 5' RACE reads through MiXCR, storing one row per CDR3 protein. This table has 700,000 or so distinct CDR3 sequences, around 20% appearing once. This clonotype has more than one count but fewer than ten. Its antigen is undetermined. This CDR3 is 16 amino acids long. Germline V gene data show CDR1 as LGHNA and CDR2 as YSLEER. The ends were cut back, 0 bases at V and 3 bases at J, with 15 bases in the middle. The rearrangement links TRBV4-3 to TRBJ2-7, with D perhaps being TRBD1 or TRBD2 (5 bases each). Sequencing was done on a sample of blood, either unsorted or a sorted T cell fraction (not recorded which). The clonotype comes from a male donor with ankylosing spondylitis. In DNA, the CDR3 is TGCGCCAGCAGCCAAGATTCGCAGGGTGCGGGCTACGAGCAGTACTTC. This codes for CASSQDSQGAGYEQYF.